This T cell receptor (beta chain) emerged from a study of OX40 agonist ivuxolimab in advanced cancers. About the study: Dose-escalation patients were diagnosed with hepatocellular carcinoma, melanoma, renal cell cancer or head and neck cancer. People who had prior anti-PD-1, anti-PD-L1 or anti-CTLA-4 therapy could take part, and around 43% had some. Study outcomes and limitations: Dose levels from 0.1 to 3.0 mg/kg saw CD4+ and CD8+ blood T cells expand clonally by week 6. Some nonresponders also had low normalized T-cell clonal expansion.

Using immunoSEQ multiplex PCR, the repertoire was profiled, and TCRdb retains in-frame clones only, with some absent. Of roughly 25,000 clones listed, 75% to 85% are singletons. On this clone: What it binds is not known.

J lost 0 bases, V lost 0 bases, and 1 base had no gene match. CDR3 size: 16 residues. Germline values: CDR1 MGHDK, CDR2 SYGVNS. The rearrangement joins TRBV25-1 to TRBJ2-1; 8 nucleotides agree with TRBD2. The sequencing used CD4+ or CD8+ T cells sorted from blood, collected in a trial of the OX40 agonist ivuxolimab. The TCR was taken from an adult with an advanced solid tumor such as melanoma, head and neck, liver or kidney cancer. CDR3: CASSEYAGGSYNEQFF. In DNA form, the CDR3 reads TGTGCCAGCAGTGAATACGCGGGGGGCTCCTACAATGAGCAGTTCTTC.